This T cell receptor (beta chain) was documented in a study of cytomegalovirus exposure and HLA in healthy donors. On the study more broadly: HLA-typed donors were the source of about 85 million unique TCRs held in an early data release. Study conclusions and caveats: What was likely a sequencing artifact was a cluster of highly shared sequence variants.

The donors were healthy bone marrow donors. V shed 1 base and J shed 3 bases, with 9 bases lying between them. Germline assignment: CDR1 MDHEN and CDR2 SYDVKM. CDR3 length equals 14 residues. With regard to this clone: What it binds is not known.

The PCR contained 60 Vbeta and 13 Jbeta primers. Here immunoSEQ multiplex PCR was the method, and the copy in TCRdb shows in-frame clones only, minus some. Here the sample spans about 150,000 clones, over 65% being singletons. The TCR comes from a man between 25 and 39 years old in good health and CMV-seronegative. The sample consisted of PBMCs. The chain couples TRBV28 to TRBJ1-2; weak D call: TRBD1 (6 bases). The CDR3: CASSLSGVDYGYTF. The DNA of the CDR3 is TGTGCCAGCAGTTTATCAGGGGTGGACTATGGCTACACCTTC.